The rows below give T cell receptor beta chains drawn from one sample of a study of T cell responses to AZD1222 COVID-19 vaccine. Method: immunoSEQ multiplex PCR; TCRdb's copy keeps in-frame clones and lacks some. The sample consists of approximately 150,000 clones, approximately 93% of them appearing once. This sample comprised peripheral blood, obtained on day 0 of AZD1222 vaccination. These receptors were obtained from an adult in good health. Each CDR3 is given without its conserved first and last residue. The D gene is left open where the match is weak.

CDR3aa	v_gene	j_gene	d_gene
ASSLDRTDTQY	TRBV5-4	TRBJ2-3	NA
ASSQFGQGNNSPLH	TRBV3-1/TRBV3-2	TRBJ1-6	TRBD1
ASSEDSSYNSPLH	TRBV11-3	TRBJ1-6	NA
ASSSDASVRELF	TRBV6-6	TRBJ2-2	NA
ASSSTYNSPLH	TRBV25-1	TRBJ1-6	NA
ASRPSGGQEQY	TRBV19	TRBJ2-7	TRBD2
ASSQRAGGAPGREKLF	TRBV4-1	TRBJ1-4	NA
APTYSHYGYT	TRBV10-3	TRBJ1-2	NA
SVRGGNTGELF	TRBV29-1	TRBJ2-2	TRBD2
ASSDRGRRLAEAF	TRBV7-2	TRBJ1-1	TRBD1
ASSEDPGDSGNTIY	TRBV6-1	TRBJ1-3	NA
ASSYSRDTEAF	TRBV6-5	TRBJ1-1	NA
SASGGGGGTEAF	TRBV20-1	TRBJ1-1	NA
ASSQDLRGPYNEQF	TRBV4-2	TRBJ2-1	TRBD1
ASSLSGGANYGYT	TRBV5-1	TRBJ1-2	NA
ASSVSGVPTGELF	TRBV9	TRBJ2-2	TRBD2
ASSDLGGPTNTEAF	TRBV25-1	TRBJ1-1	NA
ASSLSSWGAYGYT	TRBV5-5	TRBJ1-2	NA
ASSLWGGPGQGKEAF	TRBV11-2	TRBJ1-1	TRBD1
SVFYRAGNGYT	TRBV29-1	TRBJ1-2	NA
ASSLHRAS	TRBV12-3/TRBV12-4	TRBJ1-3	NA
ASSHEVESSGNTIY	TRBV3-1/TRBV3-2	TRBJ1-3	NA
SALLNYGYT	TRBV20-1	TRBJ1-2	NA
ASSPGRYGTEAF	TRBV7-2	TRBJ1-1	NA
AWSVSGNGAQY	TRBV30	TRBJ2-5	TRBD2
ASSIREWLNEQF	TRBV19	TRBJ2-1	NA
ASTGTSAQETQY	TRBV6-4	TRBJ2-5	TRBD2
ASSYGTGVDYGYT	TRBV6-5	TRBJ1-2	TRBD1
AWSGNSNEQF	TRBV30	TRBJ2-1	NA
ASSFAVNTEAF	TRBV7-2	TRBJ1-1	NA
ASSLMRSPLH	TRBV12-3/TRBV12-4	TRBJ1-6	NA
ASSPGGENYGYT	TRBV6-5	TRBJ1-2	TRBD1
SVVFGDTNQPQH	TRBV29-1	TRBJ1-5	NA
ASSSGGEQY	TRBV27	TRBJ2-7	TRBD2
ASSPDLLTYEQY	TRBV18	TRBJ2-7	NA
ASSQDIGGGLKETQY	TRBV3-1/TRBV3-2	TRBJ2-5	TRBD2
ASSFGVAGVNGYT	TRBV28	TRBJ1-2	NA
ASSLAVDNEAF	TRBV5-1	TRBJ1-1	NA
AISEARGTGFYGYT	TRBV10-3	TRBJ1-2	TRBD1
ASRVTSGGAYTQY	TRBV6-5	TRBJ2-3	TRBD2
AIELGSGLEAF	TRBV6-5	TRBJ1-1	NA
ASSEWAQTSYEQY	TRBV6-1	TRBJ2-7	NA
ASTAWGVGDEKLF	TRBV19	TRBJ1-4	NA
ASSIAGIQPQH	TRBV19	TRBJ1-5	NA
ASSIRDRDHNEQF	TRBV19	TRBJ2-1	TRBD1
ASSMVGYGSYNSPLH	TRBV5-5	TRBJ1-6	NA
ASSPRNTEAF	TRBV18	TRBJ1-1	NA